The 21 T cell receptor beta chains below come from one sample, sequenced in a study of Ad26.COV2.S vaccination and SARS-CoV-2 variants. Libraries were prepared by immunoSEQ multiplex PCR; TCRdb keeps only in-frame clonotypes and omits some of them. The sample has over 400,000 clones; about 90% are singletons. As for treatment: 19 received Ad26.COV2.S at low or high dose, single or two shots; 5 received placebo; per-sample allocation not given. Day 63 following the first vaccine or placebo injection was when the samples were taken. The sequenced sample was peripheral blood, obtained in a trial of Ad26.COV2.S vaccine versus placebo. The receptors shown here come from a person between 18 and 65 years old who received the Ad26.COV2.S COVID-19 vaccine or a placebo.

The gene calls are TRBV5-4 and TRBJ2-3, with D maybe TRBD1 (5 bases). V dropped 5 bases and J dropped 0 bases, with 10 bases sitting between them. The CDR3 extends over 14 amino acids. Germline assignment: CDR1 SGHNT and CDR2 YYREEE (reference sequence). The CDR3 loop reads CASRAQASTDTQYF. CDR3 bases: TGTGCCAGCAGGGCACAGGCTAGCACAGATACGCAGTATTTT.

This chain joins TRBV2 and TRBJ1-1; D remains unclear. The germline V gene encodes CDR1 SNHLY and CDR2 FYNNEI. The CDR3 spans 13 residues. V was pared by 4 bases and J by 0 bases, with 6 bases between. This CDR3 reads CASSGTVNTEAFF. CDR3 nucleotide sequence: TGTGCCAGCAGTGGGACGGTGAACACTGAAGCTTTCTTT.

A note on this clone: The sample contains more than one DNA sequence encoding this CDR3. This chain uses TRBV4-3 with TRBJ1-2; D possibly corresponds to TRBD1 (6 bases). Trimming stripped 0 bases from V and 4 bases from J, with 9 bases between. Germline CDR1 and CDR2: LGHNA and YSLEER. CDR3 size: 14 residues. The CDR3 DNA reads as TGCGCCAGCAGCCAAGACAGGGGCGGCTATGGCTACACCTTC. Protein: CASSQDRGGYGYTF.

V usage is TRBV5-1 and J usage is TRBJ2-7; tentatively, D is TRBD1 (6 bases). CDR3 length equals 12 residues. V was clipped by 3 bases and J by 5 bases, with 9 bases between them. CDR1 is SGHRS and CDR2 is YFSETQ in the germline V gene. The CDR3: CASSYTGNEQYF. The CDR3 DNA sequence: TGCGCCAGCAGCTACACAGGGAACGAGCAGTACTTC.

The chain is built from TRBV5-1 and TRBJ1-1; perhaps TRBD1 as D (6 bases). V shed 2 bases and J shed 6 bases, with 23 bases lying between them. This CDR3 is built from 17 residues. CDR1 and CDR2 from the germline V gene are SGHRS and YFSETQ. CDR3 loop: CASSLFVGVTGPSEAFF. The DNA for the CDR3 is TGCGCCAGCAGCTTATTTGTGGGGGTAACAGGGCCCTCTGAAGCTTTCTTT.

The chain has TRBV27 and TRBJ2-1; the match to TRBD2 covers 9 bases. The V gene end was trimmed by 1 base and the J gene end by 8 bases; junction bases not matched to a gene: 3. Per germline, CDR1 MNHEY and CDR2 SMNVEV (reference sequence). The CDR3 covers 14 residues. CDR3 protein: CASSLLGLADEQFF. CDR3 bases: TGTGCCAGCAGTTTATTGGGACTAGCCGATGAGCAGTTCTTC.

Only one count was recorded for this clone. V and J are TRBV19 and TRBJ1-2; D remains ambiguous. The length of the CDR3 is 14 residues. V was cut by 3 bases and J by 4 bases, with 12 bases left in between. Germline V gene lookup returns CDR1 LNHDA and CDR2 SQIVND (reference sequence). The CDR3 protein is CASSIWGGSYGYTF. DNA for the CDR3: TGTGCCAGTAGTATCTGGGGAGGATCCTATGGCTACACCTTC.

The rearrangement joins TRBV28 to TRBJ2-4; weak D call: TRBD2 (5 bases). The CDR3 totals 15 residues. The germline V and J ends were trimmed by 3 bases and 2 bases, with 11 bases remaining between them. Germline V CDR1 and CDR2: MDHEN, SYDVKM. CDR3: CASSFWTGTKNIQYF. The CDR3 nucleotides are TGTGCCAGCAGTTTTTGGACCGGGACCAAAAACATTCAGTACTTC.

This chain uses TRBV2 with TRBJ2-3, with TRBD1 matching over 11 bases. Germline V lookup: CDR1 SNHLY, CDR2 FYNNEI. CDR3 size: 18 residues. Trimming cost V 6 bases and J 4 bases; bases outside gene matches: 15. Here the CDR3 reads CASSVTRHGTGGPDTQYF. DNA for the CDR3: TGTGCCAGCAGCGTCACTCGCCACGGGACAGGGGGACCAGATACGCAGTATTTT. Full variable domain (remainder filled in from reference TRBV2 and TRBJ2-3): EPEVTQTPSHQVTQMGQEVILRCVPISNHLYFYWYRQILGQKVEFLVSFYNNEISEKSEIFDDQFSVERPDGSNFTLKIRSTKLEDSAMYFCASSVTRHGTGGPDTQYFGPGTRLTVL.

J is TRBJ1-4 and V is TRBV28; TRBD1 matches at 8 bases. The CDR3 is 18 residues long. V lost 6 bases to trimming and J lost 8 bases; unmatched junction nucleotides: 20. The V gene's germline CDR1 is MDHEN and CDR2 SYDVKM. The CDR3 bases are TGTGCCAGCAGCCGAACCAGGACAGGGAAAGTTTTTGGGGAAAAACTGTTTTTT. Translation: CASSRTRTGKVFGEKLFF.

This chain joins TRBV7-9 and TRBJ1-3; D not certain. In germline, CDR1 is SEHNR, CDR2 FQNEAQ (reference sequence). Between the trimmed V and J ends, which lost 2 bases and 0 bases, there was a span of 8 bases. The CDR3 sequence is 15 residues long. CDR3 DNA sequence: TGTGCCAGCAGCTTAATTACGGCCTCTGGAAACACCATATATTTT. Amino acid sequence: CASSLITASGNTIYF.

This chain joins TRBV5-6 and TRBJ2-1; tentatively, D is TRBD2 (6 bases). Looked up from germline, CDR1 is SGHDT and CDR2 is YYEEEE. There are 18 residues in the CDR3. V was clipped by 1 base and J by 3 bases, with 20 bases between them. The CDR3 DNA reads TGTGCCAGCAGCTTGCCGGGGTTTTCGGGCGGGGTCTACAATGAGCAGTTCTTC. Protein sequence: CASSLPGFSGGVYNEQFF.

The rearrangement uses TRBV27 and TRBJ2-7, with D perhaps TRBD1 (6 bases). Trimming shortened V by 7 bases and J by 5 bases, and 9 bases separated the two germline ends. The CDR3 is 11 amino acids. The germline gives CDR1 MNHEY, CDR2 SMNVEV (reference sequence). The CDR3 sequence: CASIAGDEQYF. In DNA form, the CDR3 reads TGTGCCAGCATAGCAGGGGACGAGCAGTACTTC.

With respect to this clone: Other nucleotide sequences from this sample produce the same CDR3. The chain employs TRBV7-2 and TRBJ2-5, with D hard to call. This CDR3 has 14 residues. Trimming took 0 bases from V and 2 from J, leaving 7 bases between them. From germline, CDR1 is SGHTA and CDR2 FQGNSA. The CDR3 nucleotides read TGTGCCAGCAGCTTAGCGGGCAGACAAGAGACCCAGTACTTC. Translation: CASSLAGRQETQYF. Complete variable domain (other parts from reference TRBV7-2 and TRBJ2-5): GAGVSQSPSNKVTEKGKDVELRCDPISGHTALYWYRQSLGQGLEFLIYFQGNSAPDKSGLPSDRFSAERTGGSVSTLTIQRTQQEDSAVYLCASSLAGRQETQYFGPGTRLLVL.

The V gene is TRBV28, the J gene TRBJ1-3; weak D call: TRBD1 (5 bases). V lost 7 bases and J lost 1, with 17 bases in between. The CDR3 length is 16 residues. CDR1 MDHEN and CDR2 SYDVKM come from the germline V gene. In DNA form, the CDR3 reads TGTGCCAGCAAGGACCCAGGGAAAGCTTCTGGAAACACCATATATTTT. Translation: CASKDPGKASGNTIYF.

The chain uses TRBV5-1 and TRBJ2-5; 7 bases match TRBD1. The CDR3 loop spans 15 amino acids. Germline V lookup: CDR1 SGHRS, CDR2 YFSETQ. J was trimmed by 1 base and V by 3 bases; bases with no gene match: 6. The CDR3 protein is CASSYNTGAQETQYF. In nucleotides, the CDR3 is TGCGCCAGCAGCTACAATACAGGGGCCCAAGAGACCCAGTACTTC.

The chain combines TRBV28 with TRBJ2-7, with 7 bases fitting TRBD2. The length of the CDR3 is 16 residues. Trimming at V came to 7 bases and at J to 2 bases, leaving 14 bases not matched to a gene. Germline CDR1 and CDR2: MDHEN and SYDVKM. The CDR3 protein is CASIGGGSRGPYEQYF. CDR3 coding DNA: TGTGCCAGCATTGGGGGGGGGAGCCGTGGCCCCTACGAGCAGTACTTC.

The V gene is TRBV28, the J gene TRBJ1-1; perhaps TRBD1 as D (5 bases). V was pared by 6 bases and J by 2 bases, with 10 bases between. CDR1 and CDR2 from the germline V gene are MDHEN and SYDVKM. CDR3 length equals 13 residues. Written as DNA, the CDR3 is TGTGCCAGCAGCTCAAGGGGCAACACTGAAGCTTTCTTT. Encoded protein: CASSSRGNTEAFF.

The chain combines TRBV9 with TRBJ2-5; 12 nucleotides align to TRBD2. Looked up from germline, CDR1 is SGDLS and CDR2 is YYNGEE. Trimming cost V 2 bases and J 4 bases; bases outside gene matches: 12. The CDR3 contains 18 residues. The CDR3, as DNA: TGTGCCAGCAGCGTGGGGCCCCTGGGACTAGCGGGTCCAGAGACCCAGTACTTC. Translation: CASSVGPLGLAGPETQYF.

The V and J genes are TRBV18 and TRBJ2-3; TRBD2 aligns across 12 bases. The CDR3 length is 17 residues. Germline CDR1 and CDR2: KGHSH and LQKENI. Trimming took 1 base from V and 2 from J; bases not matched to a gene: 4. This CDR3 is CASSPRTSGVYTDTQYF. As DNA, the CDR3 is TGTGCCAGCTCACCACGGACTAGCGGGGTTTACACAGATACGCAGTATTTT.

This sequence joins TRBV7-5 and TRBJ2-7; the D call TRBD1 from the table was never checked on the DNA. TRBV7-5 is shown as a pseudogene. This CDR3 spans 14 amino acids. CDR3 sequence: CARSVTGSSYEQYF. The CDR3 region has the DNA TGTGCCAGAAGCGTGACAGGGAGCTCCTACGAGCAGTACTTC.